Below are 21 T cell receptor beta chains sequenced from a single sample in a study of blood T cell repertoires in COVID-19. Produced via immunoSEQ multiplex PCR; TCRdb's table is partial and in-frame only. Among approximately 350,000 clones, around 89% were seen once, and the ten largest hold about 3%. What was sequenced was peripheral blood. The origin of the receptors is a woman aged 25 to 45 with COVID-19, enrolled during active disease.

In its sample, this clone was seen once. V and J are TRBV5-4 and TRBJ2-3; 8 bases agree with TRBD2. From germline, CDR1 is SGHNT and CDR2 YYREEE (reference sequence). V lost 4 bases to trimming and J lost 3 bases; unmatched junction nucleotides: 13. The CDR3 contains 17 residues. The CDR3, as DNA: TGTGCCAGCAGCCCGTTTCCCCAGCGGGAGTCTACAGATACGCAGTATTTT. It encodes CASSPFPQRESTDTQYF.

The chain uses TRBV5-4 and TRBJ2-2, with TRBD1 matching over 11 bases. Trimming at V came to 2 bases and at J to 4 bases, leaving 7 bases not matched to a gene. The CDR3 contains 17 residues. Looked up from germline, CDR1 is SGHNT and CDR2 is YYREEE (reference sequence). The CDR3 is CASSFPGQGAATGELFF. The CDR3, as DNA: TGTGCCAGCAGCTTCCCAGGACAGGGGGCGGCCACCGGGGAGCTGTTTTTT.

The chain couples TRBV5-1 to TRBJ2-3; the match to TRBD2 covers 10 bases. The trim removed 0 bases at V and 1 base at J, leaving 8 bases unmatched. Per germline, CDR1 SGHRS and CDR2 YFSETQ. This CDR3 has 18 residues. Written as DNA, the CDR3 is TGCGCCAGCAGCTTGGGAGCGGGAGGGCCTCGGGGCACAGATACGCAGTATTTT. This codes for CASSLGAGGPRGTDTQYF.

The CDR3 nucleotides read TGTGCCAGCAGCCCTGGACAGGGGTCAATCGGGGAGCTGTTTTTT. It encodes CASSPGQGSIGELFF. The V gene is TRBV14, the J gene TRBJ2-2, with 9 bases fitting TRBD1. Germline V CDR1 and CDR2: SGHDN, FVKESK. CDR3 size: 15 residues. Trimming took 4 bases from V and 7 from J; bases not matched to a gene: 7.

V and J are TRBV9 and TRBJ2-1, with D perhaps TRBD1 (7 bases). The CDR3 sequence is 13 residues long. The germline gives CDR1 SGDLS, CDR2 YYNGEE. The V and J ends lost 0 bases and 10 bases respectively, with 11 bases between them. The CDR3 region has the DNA TGTGCCAGCAGCGTAGCCGGGGGACAGGAGCAGTTCTTC. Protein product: CASSVAGGQEQFF.

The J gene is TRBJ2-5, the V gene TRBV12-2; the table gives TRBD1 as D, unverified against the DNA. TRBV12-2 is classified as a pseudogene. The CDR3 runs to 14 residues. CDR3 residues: CASRFRDREETQYF. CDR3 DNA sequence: TGTGCAAGTCGCTTCCGGGACAGGGAAGAGACCCAGTACTTC.

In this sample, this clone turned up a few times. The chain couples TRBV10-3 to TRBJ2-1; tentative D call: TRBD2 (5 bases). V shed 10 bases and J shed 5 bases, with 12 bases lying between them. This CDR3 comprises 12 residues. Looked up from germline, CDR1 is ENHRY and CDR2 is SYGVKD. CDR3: CANSPGNNEQFF. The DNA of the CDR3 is TGTGCCAACTCACCGGGAAACAATGAGCAGTTCTTC.

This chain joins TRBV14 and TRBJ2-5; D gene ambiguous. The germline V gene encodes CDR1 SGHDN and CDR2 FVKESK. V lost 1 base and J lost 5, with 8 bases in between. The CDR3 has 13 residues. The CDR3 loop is CASSQGPLETQYF. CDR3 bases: TGTGCCAGCAGCCAAGGGCCTCTGGAGACCCAGTACTTC.

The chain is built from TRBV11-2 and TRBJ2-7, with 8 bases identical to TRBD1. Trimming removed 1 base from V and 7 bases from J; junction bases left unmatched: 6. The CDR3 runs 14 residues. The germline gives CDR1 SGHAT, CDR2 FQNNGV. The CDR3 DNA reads TGTGCCAGCAGCTTAGGACAGGGGAATGGGGAGCAGTACTTC. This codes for CASSLGQGNGEQYF.

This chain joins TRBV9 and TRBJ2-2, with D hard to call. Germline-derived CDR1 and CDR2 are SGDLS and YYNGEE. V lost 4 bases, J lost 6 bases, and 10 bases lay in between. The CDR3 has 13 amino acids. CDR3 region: CASSPSLAGELFF. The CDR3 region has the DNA TGTGCCAGCAGCCCCTCCCTCGCCGGGGAGCTGTTTTTT. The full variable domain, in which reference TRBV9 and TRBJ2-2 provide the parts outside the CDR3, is DSGVTQTPKHLITATGQRVTLRCSPRSGDLSVYWYQQSLDQGLQFLIQYYNGEERAKGNILERFSAQQFPDLHSELNLSSLELGDSALYFCASSPSLAGELFFGEGSRLTVL.

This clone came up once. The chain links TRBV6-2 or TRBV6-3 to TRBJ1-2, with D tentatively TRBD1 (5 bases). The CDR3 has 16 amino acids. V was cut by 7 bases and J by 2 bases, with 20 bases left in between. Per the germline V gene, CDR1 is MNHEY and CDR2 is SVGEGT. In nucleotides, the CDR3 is TGTGCCAGCACCCCTCCATGGGCAGGGATGAACTATGGCTACACCTTC. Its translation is CASTPPWAGMNYGYTF.

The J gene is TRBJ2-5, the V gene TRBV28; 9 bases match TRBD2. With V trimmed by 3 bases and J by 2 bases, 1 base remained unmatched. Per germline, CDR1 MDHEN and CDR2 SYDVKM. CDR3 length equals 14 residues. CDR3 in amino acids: CASSFLAGQETQYF. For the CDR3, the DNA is TGTGCCAGCAGTTTTCTAGCGGGGCAAGAGACCCAGTACTTC.

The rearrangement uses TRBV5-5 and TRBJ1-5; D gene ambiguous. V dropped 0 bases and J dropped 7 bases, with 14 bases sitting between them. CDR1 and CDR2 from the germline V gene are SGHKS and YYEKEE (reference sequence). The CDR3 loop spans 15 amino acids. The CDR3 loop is CASSLAPGGLQPQHF. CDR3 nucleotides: TGTGCCAGCAGCTTGGCGCCGGGAGGGCTCCAGCCCCAGCATTTT.

CDR3 DNA: TGTGCCAGCAGTTACTCGACAGGCCTTTTAGAGACCCAGTACTTC. This codes for CASSYSTGLLETQYF. J is TRBJ2-5 and V is TRBV6-5; a possible D gene is TRBD1 (6 bases). V lost 0 bases, J lost 4 bases, and 12 bases lay in between. This CDR3 has 15 residues. The V gene's germline CDR1 is MNHEY and CDR2 SVGAGI.

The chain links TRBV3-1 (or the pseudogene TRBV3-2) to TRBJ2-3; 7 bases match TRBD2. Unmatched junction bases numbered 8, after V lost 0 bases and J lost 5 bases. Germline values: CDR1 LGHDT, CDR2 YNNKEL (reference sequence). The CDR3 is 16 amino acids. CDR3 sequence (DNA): TGTGCCAGCAGCCAAGATCTTGGGGGGGGTATAGATACGCAGTATTTT. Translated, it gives CASSQDLGGGIDTQYF.

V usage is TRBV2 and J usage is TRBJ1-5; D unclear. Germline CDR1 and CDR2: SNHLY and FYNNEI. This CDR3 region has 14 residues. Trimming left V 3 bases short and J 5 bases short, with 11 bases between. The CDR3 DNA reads TGTGCCAGCAGTGAGTTGGCGGCAGATCAGCCCCAGCATTTT. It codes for CASSELAADQPQHF.

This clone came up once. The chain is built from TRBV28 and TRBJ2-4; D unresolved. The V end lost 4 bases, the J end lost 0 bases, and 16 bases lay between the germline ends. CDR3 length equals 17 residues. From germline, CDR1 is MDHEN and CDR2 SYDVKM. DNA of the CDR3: TGTGCCAGCAGTTCCAGCGTTCTTACCCGAGCCAAAAACATTCAGTACTTC. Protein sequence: CASSSSVLTRAKNIQYF.

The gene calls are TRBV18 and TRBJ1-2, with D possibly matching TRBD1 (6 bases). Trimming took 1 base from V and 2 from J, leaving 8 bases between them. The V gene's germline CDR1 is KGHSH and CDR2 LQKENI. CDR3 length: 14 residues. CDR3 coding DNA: TGTGCCAGCTCACCACAGGGGGAGAACTATGGCTACACCTTC. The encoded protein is CASSPQGENYGYTF.

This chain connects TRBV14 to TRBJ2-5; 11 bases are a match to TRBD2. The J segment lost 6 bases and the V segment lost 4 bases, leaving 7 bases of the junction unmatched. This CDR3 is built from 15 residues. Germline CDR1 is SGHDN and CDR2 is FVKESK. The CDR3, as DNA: TGTGCCAGCAGCCCAGATAGCGGGGGGGCAAAGACCCAGTACTTC. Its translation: CASSPDSGGAKTQYF.

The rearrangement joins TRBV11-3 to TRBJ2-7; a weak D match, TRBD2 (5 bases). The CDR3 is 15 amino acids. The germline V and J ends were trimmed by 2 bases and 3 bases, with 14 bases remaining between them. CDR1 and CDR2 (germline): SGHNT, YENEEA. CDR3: CASSLSGHFYYEQYV. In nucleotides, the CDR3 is TGTGCCAGCAGCTTAAGCGGCCACTTTTACTACGAGCAGTACGTC.

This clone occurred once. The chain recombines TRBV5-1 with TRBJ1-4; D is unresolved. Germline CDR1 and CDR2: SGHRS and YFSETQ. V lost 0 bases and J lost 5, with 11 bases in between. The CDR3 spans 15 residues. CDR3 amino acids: CASSLAPVPNEKLFF. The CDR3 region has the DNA TGCGCCAGCAGCTTGGCCCCAGTGCCAAATGAAAAACTGTTTTTT.